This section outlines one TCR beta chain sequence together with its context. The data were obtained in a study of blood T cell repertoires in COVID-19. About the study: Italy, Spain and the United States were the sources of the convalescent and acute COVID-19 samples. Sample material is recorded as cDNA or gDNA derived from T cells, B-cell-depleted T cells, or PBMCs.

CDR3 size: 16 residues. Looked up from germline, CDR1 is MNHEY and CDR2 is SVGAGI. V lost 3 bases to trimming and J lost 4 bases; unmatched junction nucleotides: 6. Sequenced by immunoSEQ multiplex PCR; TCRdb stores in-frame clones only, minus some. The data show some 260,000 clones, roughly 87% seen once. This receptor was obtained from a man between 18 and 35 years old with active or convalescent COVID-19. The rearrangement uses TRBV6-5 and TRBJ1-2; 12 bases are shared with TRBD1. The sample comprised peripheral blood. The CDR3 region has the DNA TGTGCCAGCAGTTATACGGGACAGGGGGCTTTCTATGGCTACACCTTC. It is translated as CASSYTGQGAFYGYTF.